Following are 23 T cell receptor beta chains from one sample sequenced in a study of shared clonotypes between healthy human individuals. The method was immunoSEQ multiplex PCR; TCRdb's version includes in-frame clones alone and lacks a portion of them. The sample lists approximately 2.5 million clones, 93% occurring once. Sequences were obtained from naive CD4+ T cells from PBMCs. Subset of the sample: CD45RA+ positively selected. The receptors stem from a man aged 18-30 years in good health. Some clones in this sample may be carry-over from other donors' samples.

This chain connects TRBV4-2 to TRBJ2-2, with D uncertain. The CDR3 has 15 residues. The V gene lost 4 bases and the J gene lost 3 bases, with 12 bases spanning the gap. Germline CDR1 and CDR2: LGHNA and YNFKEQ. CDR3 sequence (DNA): TGTGCCAGCAGCCTTGTGGCTCGCGACACCGGGGAGCTGTTTTTT. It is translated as CASSLVARDTGELFF.

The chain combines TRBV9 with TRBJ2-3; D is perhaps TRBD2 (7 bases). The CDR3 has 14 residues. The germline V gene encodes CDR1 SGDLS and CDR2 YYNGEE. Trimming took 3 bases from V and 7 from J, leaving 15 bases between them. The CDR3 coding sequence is TGTGCCAGCAGCGAGGGGGAGGGTGGGCATACGCAGTATTTT. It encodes CASSEGEGGHTQYF.

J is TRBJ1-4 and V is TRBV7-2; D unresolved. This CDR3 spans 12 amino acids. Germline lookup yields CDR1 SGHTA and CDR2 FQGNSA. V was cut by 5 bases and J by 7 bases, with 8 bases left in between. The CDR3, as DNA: TGTGCCAGCAGCCCCGCTTCTGAAAAACTGTTTTTT. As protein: CASSPASEKLFF.

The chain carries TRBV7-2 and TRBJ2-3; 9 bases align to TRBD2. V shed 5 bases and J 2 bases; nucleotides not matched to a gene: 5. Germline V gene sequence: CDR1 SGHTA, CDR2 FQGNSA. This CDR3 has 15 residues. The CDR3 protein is CASSPGLAITDTQYF. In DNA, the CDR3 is TGTGCCAGCAGCCCGGGACTAGCAATCACAGATACGCAGTATTTT.

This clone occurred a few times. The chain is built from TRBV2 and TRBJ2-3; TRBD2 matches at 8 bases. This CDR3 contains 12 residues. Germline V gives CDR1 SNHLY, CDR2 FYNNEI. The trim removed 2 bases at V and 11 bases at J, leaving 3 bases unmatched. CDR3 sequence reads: CASSEWTSRQYF. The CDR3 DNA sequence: TGTGCCAGCAGTGAATGGACTAGCAGGCAGTATTTT.

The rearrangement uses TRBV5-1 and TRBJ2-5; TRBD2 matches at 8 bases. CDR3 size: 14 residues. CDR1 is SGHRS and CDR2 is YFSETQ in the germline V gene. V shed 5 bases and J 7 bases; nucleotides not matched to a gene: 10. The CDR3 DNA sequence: TGCGCCAGCAGATGGGGACTAGGTACGCCGACCCAGTACTTC. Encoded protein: CASRWGLGTPTQYF.

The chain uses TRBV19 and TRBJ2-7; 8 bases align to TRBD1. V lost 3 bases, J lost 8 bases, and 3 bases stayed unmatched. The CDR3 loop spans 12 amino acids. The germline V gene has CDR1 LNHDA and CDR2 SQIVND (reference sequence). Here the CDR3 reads CASSMRTGKQYF. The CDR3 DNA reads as TGTGCCAGTAGTATGCGGACAGGGAAGCAGTACTTC. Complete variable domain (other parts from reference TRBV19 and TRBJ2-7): DGGITQSPKYLFRKEGQNVTLSCEQNLNHDAMYWYRQDPGQGLRLIYYSQIVNDFQKGDIAEGYSVSREKKESFPLTVTSAQKNPTAFYLCASSMRTGKQYFGPGTRLTVT.

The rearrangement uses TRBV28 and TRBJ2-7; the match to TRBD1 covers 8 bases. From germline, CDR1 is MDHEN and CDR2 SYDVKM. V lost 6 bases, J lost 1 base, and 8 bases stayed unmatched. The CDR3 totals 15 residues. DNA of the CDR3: TGTGCCAGCAGGATGGACAGGGTTAAATCCTACGAGCAGTACTTC. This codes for CASRMDRVKSYEQYF.

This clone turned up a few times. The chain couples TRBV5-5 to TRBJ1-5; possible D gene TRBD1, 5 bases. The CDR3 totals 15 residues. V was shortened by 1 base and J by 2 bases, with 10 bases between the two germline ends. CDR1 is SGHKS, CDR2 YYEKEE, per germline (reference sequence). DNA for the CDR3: TGTGCCAGCAGCTTGATGGGCAGGGGCAATCAGCCCCAGCATTTT. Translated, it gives CASSLMGRGNQPQHF.

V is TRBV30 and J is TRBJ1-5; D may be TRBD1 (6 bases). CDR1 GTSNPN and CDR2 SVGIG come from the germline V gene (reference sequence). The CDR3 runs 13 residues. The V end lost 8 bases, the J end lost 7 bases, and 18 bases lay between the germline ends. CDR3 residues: CAGETDQGQPQHF. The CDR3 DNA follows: TGTGCCGGGGAGACAGACCAGGGGCAGCCCCAGCATTTT.

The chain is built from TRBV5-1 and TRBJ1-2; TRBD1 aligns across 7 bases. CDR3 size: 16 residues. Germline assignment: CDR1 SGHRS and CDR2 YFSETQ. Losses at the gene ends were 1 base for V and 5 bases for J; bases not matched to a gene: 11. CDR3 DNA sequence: TGCGCCAGCAGCTTGCGAACAGGGGAGACTAGGTATGGCTACACCTTC. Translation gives CASSLRTGETRYGYTF.

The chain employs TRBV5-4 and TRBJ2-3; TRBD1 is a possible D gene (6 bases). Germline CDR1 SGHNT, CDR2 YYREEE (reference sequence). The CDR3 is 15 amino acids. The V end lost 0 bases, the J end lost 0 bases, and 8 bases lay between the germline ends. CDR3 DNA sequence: TGTGCCAGCAGCTTGGCTCAGGGGAGCACAGATACGCAGTATTTT. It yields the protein CASSLAQGSTDTQYF.

The CDR3 coding sequence is TGTGCCAGCTCACCACCAAAAGGGCCCGCTAACTATGGCTACACCTTC. Amino acids: CASSPPKGPANYGYTF. The chain is built from TRBV18 and TRBJ1-2, with D uncertain. V was pared by 0 bases and J by 0 bases, with 11 bases between. Per germline, CDR1 KGHSH and CDR2 LQKENI. The CDR3 is 16 amino acids.

DNA of the CDR3: TGCGCCAGCAGCCCCCCCAGCGGGATCTACAATGAGCAGTTCTTC. This translates into CASSPPSGIYNEQFF. The chain has TRBV5-1 and TRBJ2-1; TRBD2 aligns across 7 bases. CDR3 length: 15 residues. Trimming cost V 4 bases and J 3 bases; bases outside gene matches: 7. Germline values: CDR1 SGHRS, CDR2 YFSETQ.

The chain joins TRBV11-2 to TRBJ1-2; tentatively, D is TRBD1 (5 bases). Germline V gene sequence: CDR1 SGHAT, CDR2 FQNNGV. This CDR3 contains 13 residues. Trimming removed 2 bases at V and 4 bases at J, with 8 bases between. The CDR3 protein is CASSLSRVYGYTF. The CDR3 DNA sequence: TGTGCCAGCAGCTTAAGCAGGGTCTATGGCTACACCTTC. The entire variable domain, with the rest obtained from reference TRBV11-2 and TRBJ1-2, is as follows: EAGVAQSPRYKIIEKRQSVAFWCNPISGHATLYWYQQILGQGPKLLIQFQNNGVVDDSQLPKDRFSAERLKGVDSTLKIQPAKLEDSAVYLCASSLSRVYGYTFGSGTRLTVV.

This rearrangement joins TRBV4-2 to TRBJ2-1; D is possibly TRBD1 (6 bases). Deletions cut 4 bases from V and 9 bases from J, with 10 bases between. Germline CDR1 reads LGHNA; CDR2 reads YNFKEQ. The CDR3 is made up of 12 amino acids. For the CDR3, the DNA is TGTGCCAGCAGCCCTCTAGGGGGTGAGCAGTTCTTC. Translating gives CASSPLGGEQFF.

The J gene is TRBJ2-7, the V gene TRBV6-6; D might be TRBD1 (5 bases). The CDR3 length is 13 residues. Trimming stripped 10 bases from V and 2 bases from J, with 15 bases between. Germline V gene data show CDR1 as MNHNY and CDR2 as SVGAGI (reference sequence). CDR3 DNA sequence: TGTGCCACCAGGGTTCCGAGCACCTACGAGCAGTACTTC. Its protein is CATRVPSTYEQYF.

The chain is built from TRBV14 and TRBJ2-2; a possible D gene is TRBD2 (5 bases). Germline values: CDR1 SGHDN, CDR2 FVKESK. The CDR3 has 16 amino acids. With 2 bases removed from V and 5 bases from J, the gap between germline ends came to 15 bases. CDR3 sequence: CASSQPGERKTGELFF. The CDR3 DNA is TGTGCCAGCAGCCAACCCGGGGAGAGAAAGACCGGGGAGCTGTTTTTT.

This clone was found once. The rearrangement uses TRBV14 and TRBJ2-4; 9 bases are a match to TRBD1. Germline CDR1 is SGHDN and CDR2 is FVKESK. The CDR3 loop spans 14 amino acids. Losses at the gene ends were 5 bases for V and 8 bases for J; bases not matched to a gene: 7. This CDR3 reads CASSGGQGWDIQYF. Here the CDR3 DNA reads TGTGCCAGCAGCGGTGGACAGGGGTGGGACATTCAGTACTTC.

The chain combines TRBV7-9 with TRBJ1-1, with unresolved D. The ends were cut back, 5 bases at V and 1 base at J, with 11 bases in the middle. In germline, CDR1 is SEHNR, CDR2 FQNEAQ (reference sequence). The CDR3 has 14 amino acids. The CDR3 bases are TGTGCCAGCAGCCCCCCAGGCCCGAACACTGAAGCTTTCTTT. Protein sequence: CASSPPGPNTEAFF.

The CDR3 DNA follows: TGTGCCAGCACGGGAAGGTCTGGGGCCAACGTCCTGACTTTC. Protein: CASTGRSGANVLTF. The chain joins TRBV6-5 to TRBJ2-6; D perhaps matches TRBD2 (5 bases). This CDR3 spans 14 amino acids. With 7 bases removed from V and 1 base from J, the gap between germline ends came to 8 bases. The germline V gene has CDR1 MNHEY and CDR2 SVGAGI.

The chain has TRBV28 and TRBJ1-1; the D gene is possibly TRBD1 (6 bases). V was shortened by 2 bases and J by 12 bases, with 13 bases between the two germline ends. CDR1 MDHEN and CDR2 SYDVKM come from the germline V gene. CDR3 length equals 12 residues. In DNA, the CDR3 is TGTGCCAGCAGTTTACCAACAGGGATCTCTTTCTTT. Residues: CASSLPTGISFF.

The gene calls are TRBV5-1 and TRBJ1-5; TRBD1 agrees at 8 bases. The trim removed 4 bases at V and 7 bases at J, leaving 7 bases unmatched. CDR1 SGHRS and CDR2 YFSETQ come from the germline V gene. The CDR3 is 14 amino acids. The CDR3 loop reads CASSPTGDKQPQHF. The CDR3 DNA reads TGCGCCAGCAGCCCGACAGGGGACAAACAGCCCCAGCATTTT. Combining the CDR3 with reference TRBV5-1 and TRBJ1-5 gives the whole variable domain KAGVTQTPRYLIKTRGQQVTLSCSPISGHRSVSWYQQTPGQGLQFLFEYFSETQRNKGNFPGRFSGRQFSNSRSEMNVSTLELGDSALYLCASSPTGDKQPQHFGDGTRLSIL.